This passage covers 26 T cell receptor beta chains from one sample sequenced in a study of blood T cell repertoires in COVID-19. Sequenced by immunoSEQ multiplex PCR; TCRdb stores in-frame clones only, minus some. The data hold 100,000 to 130,000 clones, with 71% observed a single time. The sequencing input was peripheral blood. These receptor sequences come from a woman in her 40s with acute or convalescent COVID-19.

This chain links TRBV3-1 (or the pseudogene TRBV3-2) with TRBJ2-3, with 10 positions matching TRBD2. Trimming took 8 bases from V and 11 from J; bases not matched to a gene: 7. Germline lookup yields CDR1 LGHDT and CDR2 YNNKEL (reference sequence). The CDR3 has 12 residues. Here the CDR3 reads CASGTLAGVQYF. The CDR3 region has the DNA TGTGCCAGCGGCACCCTAGCGGGGGTGCAGTATTTT.

The chain employs TRBV11-2 and TRBJ2-5; TRBD2 might be the D (5 bases). V was pared by 1 base and J by 0 bases, with 9 bases between. The germline V gene encodes CDR1 SGHAT and CDR2 FQNNGV. There are 15 residues in the CDR3. As DNA, the CDR3 is TGTGCCAGCAGCTTAGTGGGCGGGTACCAAGAGACCCAGTACTTC. This codes for CASSLVGGYQETQYF.

This clone was detected a few times. The chain carries TRBV9 and TRBJ2-3, with TRBD2 matching 13 bases. The germline gives CDR1 SGDLS, CDR2 YYNGEE. The V segment lost 1 base and the J segment 4 bases; nucleotides outside the gene matches: 9. CDR3 length: 18 residues. CDR3: CASSVSLTGLAGADTQYF. The CDR3 bases are TGTGCCAGCAGCGTATCATTGACAGGACTAGCGGGGGCAGATACGCAGTATTTT.

The chain couples TRBV30 to TRBJ1-6; D not certain. Germline assignment: CDR1 GTSNPN and CDR2 SVGIG (reference sequence). V dropped 1 base and J dropped 14 bases, with 18 bases sitting between them. The CDR3 runs 14 residues. The CDR3 here is CAWSAGISSPALHF. The CDR3 DNA reads TGTGCCTGGAGTGCGGGGATCTCTAGTCCAGCCCTCCACTTT.

The genes are TRBV7-9 and TRBJ1-6; D is undetermined. There are 15 residues in the CDR3. Trimming pared 7 bases from V and 6 bases from J, leaving 16 bases between. Germline V gives CDR1 SEHNR, CDR2 FQNEAQ (reference sequence). CDR3 coding DNA: TGTGCCAGCAACCTCAGAGGCGGTGTTAATTCACCCCTCCACTTT. Encoded protein: CASNLRGGVNSPLHF.

The chain carries TRBV4-1 and TRBJ1-5; 7 nucleotides agree with TRBD1. Looked up from germline, CDR1 is MGHRA and CDR2 is YSYEKL. After removal of 3 bases from V and 12 bases from J, the junction contained 11 bases not matched to a gene. CDR3 length: 14 amino acids. CDR3 amino acids: CASSHDRVSGGQHF. The DNA of the CDR3 is TGCGCCAGCAGCCACGACAGGGTTTCCGGGGGCCAGCATTTT.

The chain has TRBV4-1 and TRBJ2-7, with D possibly matching TRBD2 (6 bases). CDR3 size: 15 residues. Germline V lookup: CDR1 MGHRA, CDR2 YSYEKL. The ends were cut back, 2 bases at V and 4 bases at J, with 15 bases in the middle. The CDR3 region is CASSQRSQGGYEQYF. CDR3 bases: TGCGCCAGCAGCCAAAGGAGTCAGGGAGGTTACGAGCAGTACTTC.

In regard to this clone: The junction differs from germline at one of its ends, possibly a read error. The rearrangement uses TRBV6-6 and TRBJ2-1; tentative D call: TRBD1 (6 bases). The CDR3 sequence is 13 residues long. Germline values: CDR1 MNHNY, CDR2 SVGAGI (reference sequence). The CDR3 sequence is CASNYGQINEQFF. CDR3 in DNA: TGTGCCAGCAATTACGGACAGATTAATGAGCAGTTCTTC.

V usage is TRBV7-9 and J usage is TRBJ1-6, with a tentative D call TRBD1 (5 bases). Germline V gene sequence: CDR1 SEHNR, CDR2 FQNEAQ (reference sequence). The CDR3 length is 14 residues. Between the trimmed V and J ends, which lost 7 bases and 8 bases, there was a span of 15 bases. The CDR3 here is CASKEQGGDSPLHF. Here the CDR3 DNA reads TGTGCCAGCAAAGAGCAGGGAGGTGATTCACCCCTCCACTTT.

This chain connects TRBV18 to TRBJ2-2; D is unresolved. The CDR3 spans 15 residues. The V and J ends lost 3 bases and 2 bases respectively, with 10 bases between them. CDR1 KGHSH and CDR2 LQKENI come from the germline V gene. CDR3 nucleotides: TGTGCCAGCTCACCGTTTTCAGATAACACCGGGGAGCTGTTTTTT. This gives the protein CASSPFSDNTGELFF.

CDR3 nucleotides: TGTGCCTGGAGTGTAGTTACAGGGGGGGTCACAGATACGCAGTATTTT. This translates into CAWSVVTGGVTDTQYF. This chain links TRBV30 with TRBJ2-3; perhaps TRBD1 as D (8 bases). The germline V gene has CDR1 GTSNPN and CDR2 SVGIG (reference sequence). The germline V and J ends were trimmed by 0 bases and 2 bases, with 15 bases remaining between them. The length of the CDR3 is 16 residues.

The CDR3 spells CASSYSSPGYEQYF. The CDR3 coding sequence is TGTGCCAGCAGTTACTCGTCCCCAGGATACGAGCAGTACTTC. V usage is TRBV6-5 and J usage is TRBJ2-7; D not resolved. CDR1 and CDR2 from the germline V gene are MNHEY and SVGAGI. V was pared by 0 bases and J by 4 bases, with 10 bases between. This CDR3 comprises 14 residues.

The chain combines TRBV12-5 with TRBJ2-2; possibly TRBD1 for D (6 bases). The CDR3 covers 16 residues. Germline V gene data show CDR1 as LGHNT and CDR2 as FRNRAP. V dropped 0 bases and J dropped 5 bases, with 13 bases sitting between them. This CDR3 is CASGLVLQGDTGELFF. CDR3 bases: TGTGCTAGTGGTTTGGTACTACAGGGTGATACCGGGGAGCTGTTTTTT.

V is TRBV10-1 and J is TRBJ2-5; TRBD2 agrees at 10 bases. There are 14 residues in the CDR3. V gave up 6 bases and J gave up 1 base; unmatched junction bases: 2. CDR1 is WNHNN, CDR2 SYGVQD, per germline (reference sequence). This chain's CDR3 is CASSPSGSQETQYF. The CDR3 bases are TGCGCCAGCAGCCCTAGCGGGAGCCAAGAGACCCAGTACTTC.

V is TRBV3-1 (or the pseudogene TRBV3-2) and J is TRBJ2-7, with D possibly TRBD1 on 6 matching bases. CDR3 length equals 15 residues. Trimming shortened V by 4 bases and J by 3 bases, and 16 bases separated the two germline ends. The V gene's germline CDR1 is LGHDT and CDR2 YNNKEL (reference sequence). CDR3 DNA: TGTGCCAGCAGCCTGGGACAAATCCCCTGCTACGAGCAGTACTTC. Translation gives CASSLGQIPCYEQYF.

V is TRBV5-5 and J is TRBJ1-1; TRBD1 matches at 7 bases. The CDR3 is made up of 14 amino acids. Per germline, CDR1 SGHKS and CDR2 YYEKEE (reference sequence). Germline trimming cut 3 bases from V and 0 bases from J; bases unmatched to any gene: 2. CDR3 in DNA: TGTGCCAGCAGCTGGGACAGATTGAACACTGAAGCTTTCTTT. It yields the protein CASSWDRLNTEAFF.

The chain couples TRBV11-3 to TRBJ2-1, with a tentative D call TRBD1 (5 bases). CDR3 length: 15 amino acids. Trimming cost V 0 bases and J 5 bases, with 11 bases left between them. Germline loops: CDR1 SGHNT, CDR2 YENEEA. DNA for the CDR3: TGTGCCAGCAGCTTAGATCAGGGATACCACAATGAGCAGTTCTTC. It is translated as CASSLDQGYHNEQFF.

The rearrangement joins TRBV11-3 to TRBJ2-7; 9 bases fit TRBD2. With V trimmed by 4 bases and J by 3 bases, 4 bases remained unmatched. The CDR3 is 14 residues long. The germline CDR1 and CDR2 sequences are SGHNT and YENEEA. CDR3 amino acids: CASSSGGGVYEQYF. CDR3 nucleotide sequence: TGTGCCAGCAGCTCCGGCGGGGGGGTCTACGAGCAGTACTTC.

The J gene is TRBJ1-2, the V gene TRBV19; 8 bases align to TRBD1. Germline-derived CDR1 and CDR2 are LNHDA and SQIVND (reference sequence). CDR3 length equals 14 residues. The V segment lost 7 bases and the J segment 6 bases; nucleotides outside the gene matches: 10. CDR3 in amino acids: CASIPTSRGHGYTF. DNA for the CDR3: TGTGCCAGTATTCCCACGTCCAGGGGGCATGGCTACACCTTC.

This chain links TRBV2 with TRBJ2-7; 10 nucleotides line up with TRBD1. Germline CDR1 is SNHLY and CDR2 is FYNNEI. CDR3 length: 14 amino acids. Trimming took 6 bases from V and 5 from J; bases not matched to a gene: 7. For the CDR3, the DNA is TGTGCCAGCAGGCGGGACAGGGGTTACCACGAGCAGTACTTC. The encoded protein is CASRRDRGYHEQYF.

This clone was seen once. V usage is TRBV27 and J usage is TRBJ2-5; TRBD1 matches 9 bases. The germline V gene has CDR1 MNHEY and CDR2 SMNVEV (reference sequence). J gave up 6 bases and V 6 bases, and 8 bases lay outside the gene matches. This CDR3 has 14 residues. The CDR3 DNA reads TGTGCCAGCAGCCTGGGACAGGGTTTAAAGACCCAGTACTTC. This encodes CASSLGQGLKTQYF.

The J gene is TRBJ2-7, the V gene TRBV7-6; D possibly corresponds to TRBD1 (5 bases). CDR3 length: 14 residues. V was shortened by 4 bases and J by 0 bases, with 10 bases between the two germline ends. CDR1 is SGHVS, CDR2 FNYEAQ, per germline. The CDR3 sequence is CASSSMTDSYEQYF. The CDR3 region has the DNA TGTGCCAGCAGCTCAATGACAGACTCCTACGAGCAGTACTTC.

The chain uses TRBV10-3 and TRBJ2-5; 10 bases map to TRBD1. The V and J ends lost 2 bases and 4 bases, in that order; junction bases with no gene match: 1. The length of the CDR3 is 14 residues. Per germline, CDR1 ENHRY and CDR2 SYGVKD. Here the CDR3 reads CAISEGQGGETQYF. In DNA, the CDR3 is TGTGCCATCAGTGAGGGACAGGGGGGAGAGACCCAGTACTTC.

This clone showed up just a few times. The chain carries TRBV19 and TRBJ1-5; D remains ambiguous. V was trimmed by 6 bases and J by 3 bases, leaving 12 bases between them. CDR1 LNHDA and CDR2 SQIVND come from the germline V gene (reference sequence). There are 14 residues in the CDR3. CDR3 sequence (DNA): TGTGCCAGTAGCCCGAGAGGGTTCAATCAGCCCCAGCATTTT. Protein product: CASSPRGFNQPQHF. The full variable domain, rest sourced from reference TRBV19 and TRBJ1-5, is DGGITQSPKYLFRKEGQNVTLSCEQNLNHDAMYWYRQDPGQGLRLIYYSQIVNDFQKGDIAEGYSVSREKKESFPLTVTSAQKNPTAFYLCASSPRGFNQPQHFGDGTRLSIL.

The rearrangement links TRBV7-2 to TRBJ2-3; weak D call: TRBD2 (7 bases). This CDR3 contains 15 residues. Germline V lookup: CDR1 SGHTA, CDR2 FQGNSA. Trimming shortened V by 0 bases and J by 5 bases, and 12 bases separated the two germline ends. The CDR3 DNA sequence: TGTGCCAGCAGCTTAGCGGGGGGGCTGGTAGATACGCAGTATTTT. Translated, it gives CASSLAGGLVDTQYF.

The chain combines TRBV5-1 with TRBJ2-3; TRBD2 is a possible D gene (5 bases). This CDR3 has 15 amino acids. CDR1 and CDR2 from the germline V gene are SGHRS and YFSETQ. V lost 0 bases to trimming and J lost 2 bases, with 10 bases between them. The CDR3 DNA reads as TGCGCCAGCAGCTTGGGGGAGTTAGACACAGATACGCAGTATTTT. Its protein product is CASSLGELDTDTQYF.